The next 26 T cell receptor beta chains were all read from a single sample in a study of blood T cells in healthy people across ages. Using a J-beta primer mix together with a sample-barcoded 5' primer, a second PCR was run for roughly 6 to 12 cycles. One entry per CDR3 protein, called by TCRdb with MiXCR from the 5' RACE reads. The sample holds 700,000 or so distinct CDR3 sequences; 40% to 45% are singletons and the top ten take about 32%. The sequenced material came from blood. The source is a man aged 80 or over in good health.

The V call is TRBV6-1, the J call TRBJ2-1, with 9 bases lining up with TRBD2. CDR3 length: 13 amino acids. CDR1 MNHNS and CDR2 SASEGT come from the germline V gene. Trimming at V came to 7 bases and at J to 8 bases, leaving 6 bases not matched to a gene. CDR3 nucleotides: TGTGCCAGCATGAGGACTAGCGCTCATGAGCAGTTCTTC. Amino acids: CASMRTSAHEQFF.

This clonotype was observed at least ten times. The chain carries TRBV10-1 and TRBJ2-1; D gene uncertain. CDR1 and CDR2 (germline): WNHNN, SYGVQD (reference sequence). CDR3 length equals 15 residues. V dropped 2 bases and J dropped 1 base, with 9 bases sitting between them. CDR3 residues: CASSEGRGSYNEQFF. Written as DNA, the CDR3 is TGCGCCAGCAGTGAGGGCAGAGGATCCTACAATGAGCAGTTCTTC.

The rearrangement joins TRBV12-3 or TRBV12-4 to TRBJ2-1; 7 bases match TRBD1. The CDR3 has 13 amino acids. J gave up 12 bases and V 5 bases, and 10 bases lay outside the gene matches. The CDR3 region is CASSRQDSGGQFF. The CDR3 coding sequence is TGTGCCAGCAGTCGACAGGACTCAGGGGGGCAGTTCTTC.

This clonotype was counted ten times or more. The V call is TRBV4-3, the J call TRBJ2-4; either TRBD1 or TRBD2 may fit D (5 bases each). Germline V lookup: CDR1 LGHNA, CDR2 YSLEER. CDR3 length: 17 amino acids. V was cut by 2 bases and J by 0 bases, with 14 bases left in between. In DNA, the CDR3 is TGCGCCAGCAGCCAATCGGCAGAGGGGTTAGCCAAAAACATTCAGTACTTC. Translation gives CASSQSAEGLAKNIQYF.

The CDR3 DNA follows: TGCGCCAGCAGCCAGGGGAAGCTGGGGACAGGGGTTGAGGAGCAGTTCTTC. Protein product: CASSQGKLGTGVEEQFF. This chain connects TRBV4-1 to TRBJ2-1; 10 bases line up with TRBD1. The CDR3 is 17 residues long. With 3 bases clipped from V and 10 bases from J, the junction kept 15 bases outside the gene matches. The V gene's germline CDR1 is MGHRA and CDR2 YSYEKL.

V is TRBV7-3 and J is TRBJ2-3; TRBD2 aligns across 8 bases. Germline lookup yields CDR1 SGHTA and CDR2 FQGTGA. The CDR3 has 17 residues. Unmatched junction bases numbered 5, after V lost 0 bases and J lost 0 bases. The CDR3 DNA reads as TGTGCCAGCAGCTTAACGGCTAGCGGGCCGAGCACAGATACGCAGTATTTT. Translating gives CASSLTASGPSTDTQYF.

This sequence joins TRBV3-1 and TRBJ1-1; D might be TRBD1 (6 bases). The germline V and J ends were trimmed by 6 bases and 6 bases, with 20 bases remaining between them. This CDR3 contains 15 residues. Germline assignment: CDR1 LGHDT and CDR2 YNNKEL (reference sequence). The CDR3 DNA is TGTGCCAGCAGGGACCGTAGGACAGTCTCTTCTGAAGCTTTCTTT. Its protein is CASRDRRTVSSEAFF.

This clonotype appeared a few times. The rearrangement links TRBV6-5 to TRBJ1-4; 8 nucleotides agree with TRBD1. The germline V gene encodes CDR1 MNHEY and CDR2 SVGAGI. With V trimmed by 9 bases and J by 8 bases, 11 bases remained unmatched. The CDR3 totals 14 residues. The CDR3 sequence: CASPTGEDKEKLFF. In DNA form, the CDR3 reads TGTGCCAGTCCGACAGGGGAGGACAAGGAAAAACTGTTTTTT.

With regard to this clonotype: Possible read error: a much larger clone is one base away. J is TRBJ2-1 and V is TRBV7-2; D ambiguous. The germline CDR1 and CDR2 sequences are SGHTA and FQGNSA. The CDR3 loop spans 15 amino acids. This CDR3 reads CAGSATPGPYNEQFF. The CDR3 bases are TGTGCCGGCAGCGCCACACCAGGCCCCTACAATGAGCAGTTCTTC.

In this sample, this clonotype turned up many times. The chain employs TRBV7-9 and TRBJ1-2; 8 positions match TRBD1. Per germline, CDR1 SEHNR and CDR2 FQNEAQ (reference sequence). V was clipped by 4 bases and J by 4 bases; unmatched bases: 17. The CDR3 length is 18 residues. CDR3 bases: TGTGCCAGCAGCTCCCGCTCCGGGACAGGTTTTTTGGGCTATGGCTACACCTTC. Translation: CASSSRSGTGFLGYGYTF.

On this clonotype: With a much larger clone just one base away, this may be a read error. J is TRBJ2-5 and V is TRBV29-1; 8 bases are shared with TRBD1. The DNA end is more similar to TRBJ2-7, so the J call may be wrong. CDR3 length: 13 residues. Germline V CDR1 and CDR2: SQVTM, ANQGSEA. CDR3 region: CGVLQGVSSEQYF. The CDR3 DNA sequence: TGCGGCGTGTTACAGGGGGTTTCAAGCGAGCAGTACTTC.

The rearrangement uses TRBV30 and TRBJ2-7; a weak D match, TRBD2 (5 bases). Per germline, CDR1 GTSNPN and CDR2 SVGIG (reference sequence). V dropped 3 bases and J dropped 4 bases, with 10 bases sitting between them. This CDR3 is 12 amino acids long. Written as DNA, the CDR3 is TGTGCCTGGAGCGGTACGGGATACGAGCAGTACTTC. Translated: CAWSGTGYEQYF.

The rearrangement joins TRBV7-2 to TRBJ1-2; 8 bases match TRBD1. Germline V CDR1 and CDR2: SGHTA, FQGNSA. J gave up 8 bases and V 5 bases, and 7 bases lay outside the gene matches. The CDR3 spans 13 residues. The DNA of the CDR3 is TGTGCCAGCAGCGCGACAGGGGCGGACGGCTACACCTTC. Translated: CASSATGADGYTF.

This chain links TRBV20-1 with TRBJ2-1; no reliable D call. This CDR3 contains 17 residues. The V gene's germline CDR1 is DFQATT and CDR2 SNEGSKA (reference sequence). V lost 6 bases and J lost 0, with 21 bases in between. CDR3 loop: CSARKHPLTHSYNEQFF. The CDR3 nucleotides are TGCAGTGCCCGTAAACACCCCCTAACGCACTCCTACAATGAGCAGTTCTTC.

The chain couples TRBV6-2 or TRBV6-3 to TRBJ2-3, with D possibly matching TRBD2 (6 bases). CDR3 length: 14 amino acids. Germline CDR1 and CDR2: MNHEY and SVGEGT. Between the trimmed V and J ends, which lost 7 bases and 2 bases, there was a span of 13 bases. CDR3 sequence reads: CASNSGLLTDTQYF. The DNA for the CDR3 is TGTGCCAGCAACTCGGGACTCCTCACAGATACGCAGTATTTT.

This clonotype has a handful of counts. V and J are TRBV5-1 and TRBJ1-4, with 9 positions matching TRBD1. V was pared by 4 bases and J by 3 bases, with 7 bases of the junction left unmatched. CDR1 is SGHRS, CDR2 YFSETQ, per germline. CDR3 length: 16 amino acids. The DNA of the CDR3 is TGCGCCAGCAGCCCAACAGGGGGCAGGGCTAATGAAAAACTGTTTTTT. Amino acids: CASSPTGGRANEKLFF.

CDR3 protein: CASSPGTPRGNQPQHF. DNA for the CDR3: TGTGCCAGCAGCCCTGGGACTCCCCGAGGCAATCAGCCCCAGCATTTT. The V and J genes are TRBV3-1 and TRBJ1-5, with a possible D match to TRBD1 (5 bases). Germline assignment: CDR1 LGHDT and CDR2 YNNKEL (reference sequence). The CDR3 has 16 residues. Trimming removed 4 bases from V and 2 bases from J, with 15 bases in between.

This clonotype was observed a handful of times. The junction differs from germline at one of its ends, possibly a read error. The chain joins TRBV5-1 to TRBJ2-1; TRBD2 agrees at 10 bases. In germline, CDR1 is SGHRS, CDR2 YFSETQ. This CDR3 contains 14 residues. CDR3 in DNA: TGTGCCAGCAGCCCCGGGACTAGCGCGAATGAGCAGTTCTTC. This translates into CASSPGTSANEQFF.

The chain carries TRBV6-1 and TRBJ2-3; 10 nucleotides align to TRBD2. CDR1 MNHNS and CDR2 SASEGT come from the germline V gene. The CDR3 has 16 amino acids. J was trimmed by 2 bases and V by 2 bases; bases with no gene match: 4. CDR3 in amino acids: CASSETSGATTDTQYF. CDR3 coding DNA: TGTGCCAGCAGTGAAACTAGCGGGGCGACCACAGATACGCAGTATTTT.

V usage is TRBV7-2 and J usage is TRBJ2-7, with 7 nucleotides matching TRBD1. The J segment lost 3 bases and the V segment lost 3 bases, leaving 8 bases of the junction unmatched. The CDR3 length is 15 residues. Germline CDR1 reads SGHTA; CDR2 reads FQGNSA. In DNA form, the CDR3 reads TGTGCCAGCAGCTTGAGACAGGGAAATAACTACGAGCAGTACTTC. Protein product: CASSLRQGNNYEQYF.

At least ten counts were recorded for this clonotype. The chain carries TRBV6-6 and TRBJ1-2; 8 bases line up with TRBD1. The CDR3 loop spans 13 amino acids. Germline lookup yields CDR1 MNHNY and CDR2 SVGAGI (reference sequence). Trimming removed 6 bases from V and 4 bases from J; junction bases left unmatched: 4. The CDR3 region has the DNA TGTGCCAGCAGCCCGGACAGGGCCTATGGCTACACCTTC. Translating it yields CASSPDRAYGYTF.

In its sample, this clonotype was seen a few times. The J gene is TRBJ1-2, the V gene TRBV2, with D possibly being TRBD1 (6 bases). V gave up 7 bases and J gave up 5 bases, with 20 bases separating them. CDR1 is SNHLY, CDR2 FYNNEI, per germline. The CDR3 covers 15 residues. The CDR3: CASKESVYRDYGYTF. In DNA form, the CDR3 reads TGTGCCAGCAAAGAAAGTGTGTACAGGGATTATGGCTACACCTTC. Looking up the rest from reference TRBV2 and TRBJ1-2 gives the full variable domain: EPEVTQTPSHQVTQMGQEVILRCVPISNHLYFYWYRQILGQKVEFLVSFYNNEISEKSEIFDDQFSVERPDGSNFTLKIRSTKLEDSAMYFCASKESVYRDYGYTFGSGTRLTVV.

This clonotype was counted between two and nine times. The rearrangement joins TRBV6-2 or TRBV6-3 to TRBJ2-3, with TRBD1 as a possible D gene (6 bases). There are 12 residues in the CDR3. Germline V gene sequence: CDR1 MNHEY, CDR2 SVGEGT. Trimming stripped 6 bases from V and 9 bases from J, with 13 bases between. The CDR3, as DNA: TGTGCCAGCAGCCCCGCAGACAGGACGCAGTATTTT. The encoded protein is CASSPADRTQYF.

The chain uses TRBV11-2 and TRBJ2-7; a possible D gene is TRBD1 (6 bases). The germline gives CDR1 SGHAT, CDR2 FQNNGV. V dropped 3 bases and J dropped 2 bases, with 14 bases sitting between them. This CDR3 is 15 amino acids long. CDR3 nucleotide sequence: TGTGCCAGCAGCTTTCTAGAGACAGGCACCTACGAGCAGTACTTC. This translates into CASSFLETGTYEQYF.

The gene calls are TRBV12-3 or TRBV12-4 and TRBJ2-6, with 8 bases lining up with TRBD2. The V and J ends lost 3 bases and 4 bases, in that order; junction bases with no gene match: 8. The CDR3 has 17 amino acids. The CDR3: CASSLAGGDFGANVLTF. The DNA of the CDR3 is TGTGCCAGCAGTTTGGCGGGGGGCGACTTCGGGGCCAACGTCCTGACTTTC.

This rearrangement joins TRBV5-6 to TRBJ2-7; 12 positions match TRBD1. Germline CDR1 is SGHDT and CDR2 is YYEEEE. V shed 1 base and J 6 bases; nucleotides not matched to a gene: 5. There are 15 residues in the CDR3. The CDR3 bases are TGTGCCAGCAGCTTGTTTGGGGACAGGGGGCTCGAGCAGTACTTC. Its translation: CASSLFGDRGLEQYF.